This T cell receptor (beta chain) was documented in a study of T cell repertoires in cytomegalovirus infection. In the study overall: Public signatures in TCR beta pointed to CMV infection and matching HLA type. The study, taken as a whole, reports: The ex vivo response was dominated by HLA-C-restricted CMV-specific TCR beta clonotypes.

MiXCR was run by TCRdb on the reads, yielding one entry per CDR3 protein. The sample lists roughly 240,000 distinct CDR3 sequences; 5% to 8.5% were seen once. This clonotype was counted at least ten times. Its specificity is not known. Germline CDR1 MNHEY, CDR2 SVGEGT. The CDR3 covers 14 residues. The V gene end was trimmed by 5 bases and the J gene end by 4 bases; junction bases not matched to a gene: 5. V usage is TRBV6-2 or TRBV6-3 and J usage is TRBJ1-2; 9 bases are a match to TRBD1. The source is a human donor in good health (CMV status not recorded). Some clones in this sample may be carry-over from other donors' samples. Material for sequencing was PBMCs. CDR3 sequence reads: CASSQPGQGYGYTF. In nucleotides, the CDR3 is TGTGCCAGCAGTCAGCCGGGACAGGGCTATGGCTACACCTTC.